A selection of T cell receptor beta chains follows, all from one sample in a study of identical twins. Each CDR3 protein is one row after TCRdb ran MiXCR on the 5' RACE reads. The sample gives 420,000 or so distinct CDR3 sequences, approximately 17% of which show up once; about 12% is in the top ten. Material: naive T cells sorted from blood. Receptor source: a man in his fifties in good health. The CDR3 runs from the conserved cysteine through the conserved F or W. Each record gives: V gene, J gene, CDR3 protein.

v_call: TRBV20-1
j_call: TRBJ2-5
cdr3_aa: CSARDGTVGETQYF

v_call: TRBV7-2
j_call: TRBJ2-7
cdr3_aa: CASSLFITDRTYEQYF

v_call: TRBV29-1
j_call: TRBJ2-7
cdr3_aa: CSVETEATYEQYF

v_call: TRBV6-2/TRBV6-3
j_call: TRBJ2-7
cdr3_aa: CASSLTYGDRAYEQYF

v_call: TRBV20-1
j_call: TRBJ1-1
cdr3_aa: CSARRGRLNTEAFF

v_call: TRBV10-2
j_call: TRBJ2-3
cdr3_aa: CASSERLASITDTQYF

v_call: TRBV5-1
j_call: TRBJ2-7
cdr3_aa: CASSLAGGSYEQYF

v_call: TRBV4-3
j_call: TRBJ2-1
cdr3_aa: CASSQETSGSSYNEQFF

v_call: TRBV10-3
j_call: TRBJ1-2
cdr3_aa: CAISEQNNYGYTF

v_call: TRBV14
j_call: TRBJ2-3
cdr3_aa: CASSPTRLRGPYTDTQYF

v_call: TRBV29-1
j_call: TRBJ2-7
cdr3_aa: CSVEKAGGSYEQYF

v_call: TRBV20-1
j_call: TRBJ1-2
cdr3_aa: CSATYRAGLDGYTF

v_call: TRBV6-1
j_call: TRBJ2-1
cdr3_aa: CASSTGLFSLAQFF

v_call: TRBV7-8
j_call: TRBJ2-5
cdr3_aa: CASSLSLAGVFSWETQYF

v_call: TRBV4-3
j_call: TRBJ2-2
cdr3_aa: CASSQSFRDTGELFFF

v_call: TRBV12-3/TRBV12-4
j_call: TRBJ1-2
cdr3_aa: CASTRGVSNYGYTF

v_call: TRBV6-1
j_call: TRBJ2-2
cdr3_aa: CASSPDYGPVRGGELFF

v_call: TRBV29-1
j_call: TRBJ1-5
cdr3_aa: CSAAPRMTGPTSNQPQHF

v_call: TRBV12-3/TRBV12-4
j_call: TRBJ2-7
cdr3_aa: CASTSGDRGASYEQYF

v_call: TRBV6-1
j_call: TRBJ1-3
cdr3_aa: CASSFGQGGNTIYF

v_call: TRBV4-3
j_call: TRBJ1-4
cdr3_aa: CASSRSGDEKLFF

v_call: TRBV28
j_call: TRBJ1-1
cdr3_aa: CASVHRLNTEAFF

v_call: TRBV7-8
j_call: TRBJ2-3
cdr3_aa: CASSLRLAGRYTDTQYF

v_call: TRBV20-1
j_call: TRBJ2-3
cdr3_aa: CSATNGGADTQYF

v_call: TRBV5-5
j_call: TRBJ2-2
cdr3_aa: CASSFGSGTGELFF

v_call: TRBV6-5
j_call: TRBJ2-1
cdr3_aa: CASSYDRYNEQFF

v_call: TRBV20-1
j_call: TRBJ1-6
cdr3_aa: CSARRTGGGGSPLHF

v_call: TRBV11-2
j_call: TRBJ2-2
cdr3_aa: CASSLMGGLRERGELFF

v_call: TRBV5-1
j_call: TRBJ2-3
cdr3_aa: CASSRGFGDTQYF

v_call: TRBV13
j_call: TRBJ1-5
cdr3_aa: CASSLGRHNQPQHF

v_call: TRBV10-3
j_call: TRBJ2-4
cdr3_aa: CAISESITGWEYF

v_call: TRBV20-1
j_call: TRBJ2-7
cdr3_aa: CSAKTLSYEQYF

v_call: TRBV6-2/TRBV6-3
j_call: TRBJ2-1
cdr3_aa: CASSYLFTPNEQFF

v_call: TRBV18
j_call: TRBJ2-1
cdr3_aa: CASSPGTGRYNEQFF

v_call: TRBV7-2
j_call: TRBJ2-1
cdr3_aa: CASVRLSEQFF

v_call: TRBV12-3/TRBV12-4
j_call: TRBJ2-5
cdr3_aa: CASSLASGGMFQTQYF

v_call: TRBV5-1
j_call: TRBJ2-7
cdr3_aa: CASSSNSDGSYEQYF

v_call: TRBV5-1
j_call: TRBJ2-7
cdr3_aa: CASSQGASVFYEQYF

v_call: TRBV5-1
j_call: TRBJ1-2
cdr3_aa: CASSSAGDAGYTF

v_call: TRBV11-1
j_call: TRBJ2-2
cdr3_aa: CASSRLSVATENTGELFF

v_call: TRBV28
j_call: TRBJ2-7
cdr3_aa: CASSLSGALNEQYF

v_call: TRBV10-3
j_call: TRBJ1-2
cdr3_aa: CAISEGVGGYGYTF

v_call: TRBV7-2
j_call: TRBJ2-3
cdr3_aa: CASSLLVGFLNTDTQYF

v_call: TRBV2
j_call: TRBJ2-5
cdr3_aa: CASSPGQSYQETQYF

v_call: TRBV29-1
j_call: TRBJ1-4
cdr3_aa: CSVEVVGRTNEKLFF